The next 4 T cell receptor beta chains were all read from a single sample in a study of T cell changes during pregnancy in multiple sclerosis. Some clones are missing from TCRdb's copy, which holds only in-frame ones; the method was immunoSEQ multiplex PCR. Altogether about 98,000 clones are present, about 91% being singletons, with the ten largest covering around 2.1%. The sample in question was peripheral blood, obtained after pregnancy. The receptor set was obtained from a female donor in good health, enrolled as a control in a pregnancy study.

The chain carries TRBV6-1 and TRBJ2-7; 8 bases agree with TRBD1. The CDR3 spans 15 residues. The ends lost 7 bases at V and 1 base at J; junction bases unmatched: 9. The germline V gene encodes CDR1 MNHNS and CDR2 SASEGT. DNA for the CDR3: TGTGCCAGCAACTCATTGACAGGGGCTTCCTACGAGCAGTACTTC. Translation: CASNSLTGASYEQYF.

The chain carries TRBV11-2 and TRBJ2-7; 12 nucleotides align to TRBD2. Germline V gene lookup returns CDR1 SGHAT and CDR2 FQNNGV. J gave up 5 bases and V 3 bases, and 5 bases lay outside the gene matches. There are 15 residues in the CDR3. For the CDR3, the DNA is TGTGCCAGCAGCTTCCTAGCGGGAGGGCCAAACGAGCAGTACTTC. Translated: CASSFLAGGPNEQYF.

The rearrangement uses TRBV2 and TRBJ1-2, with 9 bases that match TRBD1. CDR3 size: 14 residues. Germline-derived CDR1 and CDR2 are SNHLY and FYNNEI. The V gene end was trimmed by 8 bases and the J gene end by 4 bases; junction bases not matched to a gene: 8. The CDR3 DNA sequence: TGTGCCAGCGCCAGGACAGGGGCCACCTATGGCTACACCTTC. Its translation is CASARTGATYGYTF.

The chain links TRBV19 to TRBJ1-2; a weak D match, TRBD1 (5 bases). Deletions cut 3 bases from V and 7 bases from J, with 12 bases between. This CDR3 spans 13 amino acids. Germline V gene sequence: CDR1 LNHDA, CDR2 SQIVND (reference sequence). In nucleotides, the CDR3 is TGTGCCAGTAGTATGGAGGGGCGCGGTGGCTACACCTTC. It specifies CASSMEGRGGYTF.